The 13 T cell receptor beta chains below were found in one sample sequenced in a study of blood T cell repertoires in COVID-19. TCRdb keeps only in-frame clones here, not all; method: immunoSEQ multiplex PCR. This table has about 480,000 clones, 75% to 90% appearing once. Sample: peripheral blood. These TCRs come from a woman aged 30 to 39 with acute or convalescent COVID-19.

The rearrangement links TRBV7-9 to TRBJ1-2; 9 bases map to TRBD1. V lost 4 bases and J lost 2; bases outside the gene matches: 11. Germline values: CDR1 SEHNR, CDR2 FQNEAQ (reference sequence). The CDR3 runs to 17 residues. The CDR3 loop is CASSSISEDRGNYGYTF. CDR3 nucleotide sequence: TGTGCCAGCAGCTCAATTTCCGAGGACAGGGGAAACTATGGCTACACCTTC.

J is TRBJ2-3 and V is TRBV14; 9 positions agree with TRBD1. The CDR3 runs to 16 residues. Germline values: CDR1 SGHDN, CDR2 FVKESK. J was trimmed by 5 bases and V by 5 bases; bases with no gene match: 11. CDR3 in DNA: TGTGCCAGCAGCTTAACCGGGACAGGGATATTAGATACGCAGTATTTT. Protein sequence: CASSLTGTGILDTQYF.

The V and J genes are TRBV2 and TRBJ2-7; possible D gene TRBD2, 5 bases. The CDR3 contains 15 residues. Per germline, CDR1 SNHLY and CDR2 FYNNEI. Trimming pared 5 bases from V and 0 bases from J, leaving 14 bases between. The CDR3 coding sequence is TGTGCCAGCAGTTTCCCGGGGTTCAGCTCCTACGAGCAGTACTTC. Translation: CASSFPGFSSYEQYF.

The V and J genes are TRBV7-2 and TRBJ2-2, with D unclear. CDR1 and CDR2 (germline): SGHTA, FQGNSA. The V end was cut by 0 bases, the J end by 6 bases, with 26 bases between. CDR3 length equals 20 residues. CDR3 residues: CASSLAVLPPVRFWSGELFF. The CDR3 nucleotides read TGTGCCAGCAGCTTAGCGGTTCTACCCCCCGTACGGTTTTGGTCCGGGGAGCTGTTTTTT.

J is TRBJ2-1 and V is TRBV28, with 10 bases fitting TRBD1. Germline loops: CDR1 MDHEN, CDR2 SYDVKM. CDR3 size: 21 residues. Trimming cost V 3 bases and J 0 bases; bases outside gene matches: 17. Here the CDR3 DNA reads TGTGCCAGCAGTTTCCGACCCGGGACAGGGGTAGGAGCGGGCTCCTACAATGAGCAGTTCTTC. Its translation: CASSFRPGTGVGAGSYNEQFF. The full variable domain, with the rest looked up from reference TRBV28 and TRBJ2-1, is DVKVTQSSRYLVKRTGEKVFLECVQDMDHENMFWYRQDPGLGLRLIYFSYDVKMKEKGDIPEGYSVSREKKERFSLILESASTNQTSMYLCASSFRPGTGVGAGSYNEQFFGPGTRLTVL.

The chain is built from TRBV6-5 and TRBJ1-4; TRBD1 matches at 9 bases. Germline CDR1 is MNHEY and CDR2 is SVGAGI. J lost 5 bases, V lost 5 bases, and 3 bases had no gene match. CDR3 length: 14 residues. CDR3 in DNA: TGTGCCAGCAGTACAGGGGGCACGAATGAAAAACTGTTTTTT. Translation gives CASSTGGTNEKLFF.

J is TRBJ2-3 and V is TRBV5-1, with 9 bases lining up with TRBD2. V lost 0 bases to trimming and J lost 5 bases; unmatched junction nucleotides: 25. The CDR3 consists of 22 residues. The V gene's germline CDR1 is SGHRS and CDR2 YFSETQ. The CDR3 loop is CASSLVSGMRGGGAALGDTQYF. CDR3 DNA sequence: TGCGCCAGCAGCTTGGTGTCCGGGATGAGGGGCGGGGGGGCCGCCCTGGGAGATACGCAGTATTTT.

This clone occurred once. Other DNA sequences in this sample translate to the same CDR3. The chain is built from TRBV6-2 or TRBV6-3 and TRBJ2-3; tentative D call: TRBD1 (5 bases). This CDR3 region has 14 residues. The germline V gene encodes CDR1 MNHEY and CDR2 SVGEGT. V dropped 0 bases and J dropped 2 bases, with 6 bases sitting between them. The CDR3 reads CASSYSRATDTQYF. DNA for the CDR3: TGTGCCAGCAGTTACTCCAGGGCCACAGATACGCAGTATTTT.

V is TRBV2 and J is TRBJ1-2, with unresolved D. CDR3 length: 12 amino acids. CDR1 is SNHLY, CDR2 FYNNEI, per germline. V dropped 4 bases and J dropped 7 bases, with 10 bases sitting between them. CDR3: CASSVREGGYTF. The CDR3 DNA sequence: TGTGCCAGCAGTGTTCGGGAGGGTGGCTACACCTTC.

This sequence joins TRBV11-2 and TRBJ2-5, with TRBD1 as a possible D gene (5 bases). Germline V lookup: CDR1 SGHAT, CDR2 FQNNGV. The CDR3 has 12 residues. V lost 4 bases, J lost 5 bases, and 8 bases lay in between. For the CDR3, the DNA is TGTGCCAGCAGCTGGGGCGTCGAGACCCAGTACTTC. Protein sequence: CASSWGVETQYF.

This sequence joins TRBV4-1 and TRBJ2-2; 9 bases fit TRBD2. Unmatched junction bases numbered 9, after V lost 1 base and J lost 0 bases. The germline gives CDR1 MGHRA, CDR2 YSYEKL. This CDR3 is built from 19 residues. CDR3 loop: CASSQVASGATSNTGELFF. The CDR3 DNA follows: TGCGCCAGCAGCCAAGTTGCTAGCGGGGCAACCTCGAACACCGGGGAGCTGTTTTTT.

The chain joins TRBV7-2 to TRBJ2-4, with D possibly TRBD2 on 5 matching bases. Trimming shortened V by 0 bases and J by 8 bases, and 14 bases separated the two germline ends. Germline V gives CDR1 SGHTA, CDR2 FQGNSA. The CDR3 totals 15 residues. CDR3: CASSLASGGVDIQYF. Written as DNA, the CDR3 is TGTGCCAGCAGCTTAGCGAGCGGTGGGGTGGACATTCAGTACTTC.

The chain combines TRBV5-1 with TRBJ1-5, with 8 bases lining up with TRBD1. Trimming cost V 0 bases and J 7 bases; bases outside gene matches: 6. CDR1 and CDR2 from the germline V gene are SGHRS and YFSETQ. The CDR3 extends over 15 amino acids. Written as DNA, the CDR3 is TGCGCCAGCAGCTTGGCAGGACAGGGAGGACAGCCCCAGCATTTT. Encoded protein: CASSLAGQGGQPQHF.